A single sample gave rise to the 23 T cell receptor beta chains below, sequenced in a study of T cells after yellow fever vaccination. TCRdb reprocessed the 5' RACE reads via MiXCR and lists one record per CDR3 protein. The table has about 240,000 distinct CDR3 sequences, roughly 7.2% seen once. The material was CD4+ T cells sorted from PBMCs, obtained 15 days after the yellow fever booster vaccination. The receptors stem from a man under 40 who received the YFV17D yellow fever vaccine.

The chain links TRBV5-6 to TRBJ2-3; no clear D. The V gene's germline CDR1 is SGHDT and CDR2 YYEEEE. The CDR3 is made up of 13 amino acids. The V end was cut by 0 bases, the J end by 2 bases, with 4 bases between. CDR3 nucleotide sequence: TGTGCCAGCAGCTTGGATGACACAGATACGCAGTATTTT. It translates to CASSLDDTDTQYF.

Only a few counts were recorded for this clonotype. This sequence joins TRBV20-1 and TRBJ1-4, with D tentatively TRBD1 (5 bases). The CDR3 is 14 amino acids. The germline V and J ends were trimmed by 3 bases and 8 bases, with 16 bases remaining between them. Germline CDR1 is DFQATT and CDR2 is SNEGSKA (reference sequence). The CDR3 DNA follows: TGCAGTGCTAGGCAGGGAGCTCTTGGCGAAAAACTGTTTTTT. This gives the protein CSARQGALGEKLFF.

This clonotype was seen more than once but under ten times. The chain has TRBV5-1 and TRBJ2-2; no reliable D call. The CDR3 totals 13 residues. The ends were cut back, 4 bases at V and 5 bases at J, with 9 bases in the middle. From germline, CDR1 is SGHRS and CDR2 YFSETQ. CDR3 residues: CASSPFVTGELFF. The DNA of the CDR3 is TGCGCCAGCAGCCCCTTCGTTACCGGGGAGCTGTTTTTT.

This chain links TRBV5-1 with TRBJ2-2; no reliable D call. The CDR3 has 15 residues. CDR1 and CDR2 from the germline V gene are SGHRS and YFSETQ. V was shortened by 4 bases and J by 4 bases, with 14 bases between the two germline ends. CDR3 residues: CASSLTTVSTGELFF. CDR3 coding DNA: TGCGCCAGCAGCCTGACGACGGTGAGCACCGGGGAGCTGTTTTTT.

This clonotype came up a few times. The chain recombines TRBV24-1 with TRBJ2-2, with TRBD2 matching 11 bases. This CDR3 is built from 14 residues. Germline V gives CDR1 KGHDR, CDR2 SFDVKD. V lost 4 bases, J lost 9 bases, and 3 bases stayed unmatched. The CDR3 sequence: CATSDTSGSWELFF. CDR3 nucleotides: TGTGCCACCAGTGACACTAGCGGGAGCTGGGAGCTGTTTTTT.

At least ten counts were recorded for this clonotype. A read error may produce the germline difference seen at one junction end. V and J are TRBV7-9 and TRBJ2-1; D tentatively fits TRBD1 or TRBD2 (6 bases each). The germline gives CDR1 SEHNR, CDR2 FQNEAQ (reference sequence). The CDR3 covers 12 residues. CDR3 protein: CASSLVGGLGPF. DNA of the CDR3: TGTGCCAGCAGCTTAGTGGGGGGCTTGGGACCCTTC.

The chain carries TRBV6-2 or TRBV6-3 and TRBJ1-1; D is possibly TRBD1 (6 bases). Per germline, CDR1 MNHEY and CDR2 SVGEGT. The CDR3 runs to 15 residues. V was pared by 3 bases and J by 0 bases, with 11 bases between. The CDR3 nucleotides read TGTGCCAGCAGTTATTTACAGGGACTGAACACTGAAGCTTTCTTT. Protein: CASSYLQGLNTEAFF.

The rearrangement uses TRBV29-1 and TRBJ2-7; 7 bases are shared with TRBD1. Germline trimming cut 7 bases from V and 6 bases from J; bases unmatched to any gene: 9. Per germline, CDR1 SQVTM and CDR2 ANQGSEA. The CDR3 sequence is 12 residues long. The CDR3 DNA follows: TGCAGCGCAGGACAGGTGGCCGCCGAGCAGTACTTC. It translates to CSAGQVAAEQYF.

This clonotype was seen repeatedly, ten times or more. The chain combines TRBV7-6 with TRBJ2-5, with D perhaps TRBD1 (6 bases). The germline V gene has CDR1 SGHVS and CDR2 FNYEAQ. This CDR3 comprises 15 residues. V was pared by 3 bases and J by 2 bases, with 13 bases between. The CDR3 DNA is TGTGCCAGCAGCTTCACAGACAGGCTGCAAGAGACCCAGTACTTC. Its protein is CASSFTDRLQETQYF.

This clonotype has only a few counts. The chain joins TRBV5-1 to TRBJ2-7; TRBD2 might be the D (7 bases). Germline V gives CDR1 SGHRS, CDR2 YFSETQ. Trimming cost V 4 bases and J 5 bases, with 16 bases left between them. The CDR3 length is 14 residues. In DNA form, the CDR3 reads TGCGCCAGCAGCCTCCGACGGGGGGCGGACGAGCAGTACTTC. Encoded protein: CASSLRRGADEQYF. Supplemented by reference TRBV5-1 and TRBJ2-7, the full variable domain reads KAGVTQTPRYLIKTRGQQVTLSCSPISGHRSVSWYQQTPGQGLQFLFEYFSETQRNKGNFPGRFSGRQFSNSRSEMNVSTLELGDSALYLCASSLRRGADEQYFGPGTRLTVT.

There are many counts of this clonotype. The chain uses TRBV6-5 and TRBJ2-5; D is possibly TRBD2 (6 bases). The CDR3 has 14 amino acids. Trimming cost V 0 bases and J 5 bases, with 10 bases left between them. CDR1 and CDR2 from the germline V gene are MNHEY and SVGAGI. The CDR3 loop is CASSYSKGRETQYF. The CDR3 DNA follows: TGTGCCAGCAGTTACTCGAAAGGGAGGGAGACCCAGTACTTC.

This clonotype was counted between two and nine times. The genes are TRBV19 and TRBJ1-2; D is unresolved. The length of the CDR3 is 14 residues. CDR1 is LNHDA and CDR2 is SQIVND in the germline V gene (reference sequence). The ends were cut back, 3 bases at V and 2 bases at J, with 10 bases in the middle. The CDR3 coding sequence is TGTGCCAGTAGTATTAACAACTTCAACTATGGCTACACCTTC. It is translated as CASSINNFNYGYTF. The variable domain in full, with the rest retrieved from reference TRBV19 and TRBJ1-2, is DGGITQSPKYLFRKEGQNVTLSCEQNLNHDAMYWYRQDPGQGLRLIYYSQIVNDFQKGDIAEGYSVSREKKESFPLTVTSAQKNPTAFYLCASSINNFNYGYTFGSGTRLTVV.

There are many counts of this clonotype. V is TRBV20-1 and J is TRBJ2-2; 7 nucleotides agree with TRBD1. Trimming took 6 bases from V and 7 from J; bases not matched to a gene: 5. The germline gives CDR1 DFQATT, CDR2 SNEGSKA (reference sequence). CDR3 length: 12 amino acids. The CDR3 is CSALTGVGELFF. The CDR3, as DNA: TGCAGTGCACTTACAGGGGTCGGGGAGCTGTTTTTT.

V and J are TRBV14 and TRBJ2-3; D not certain. Germline V lookup: CDR1 SGHDN, CDR2 FVKESK. V was clipped by 4 bases and J by 2 bases, with 16 bases between them. CDR3 length: 16 residues. CDR3 in amino acids: CASSPTLPKYTDTQYF. CDR3 in DNA: TGTGCCAGCAGCCCAACCCTCCCGAAATACACAGATACGCAGTATTTT.

The chain links TRBV7-2 to TRBJ2-7; TRBD1 might be the D (6 bases). With 2 bases removed from V and 4 bases from J, the gap between germline ends came to 15 bases. Germline V lookup: CDR1 SGHTA, CDR2 FQGNSA. The CDR3 has 15 amino acids. In DNA form, the CDR3 reads TGTGCCAGCAGCTTATATAGTCAGGGGAATTACGAGCAGTACTTC. Its translation is CASSLYSQGNYEQYF.

This rearrangement joins TRBV6-5 to TRBJ1-4; D remains ambiguous. Germline V CDR1 and CDR2: MNHEY, SVGAGI. This CDR3 is 13 amino acids long. V lost 0 bases and J lost 6, with 5 bases in between. Here the CDR3 reads CASSYSEYEKLFF. DNA for the CDR3: TGTGCCAGCAGTTACTCCGAATATGAAAAACTGTTTTTT.

In its sample, this clonotype was seen a few times. The rearrangement links TRBV10-2 to TRBJ1-2; 10 bases are a match to TRBD1. CDR1 is WSHSY and CDR2 is SAAADI in the germline V gene. CDR3 length: 16 amino acids. V shed 7 bases, J shed 3 bases, and the junction held 11 bases outside the gene matches. CDR3 sequence (DNA): TGCGCCAGCACGGAACTATCGGACAGGGGGTACTATGGCTACACCTTC. This codes for CASTELSDRGYYGYTF.

The V gene is TRBV10-3, the J gene TRBJ2-7; D is unresolved. Germline V gene sequence: CDR1 ENHRY, CDR2 SYGVKD. CDR3 length: 18 amino acids. V dropped 3 bases and J dropped 1 base, with 22 bases sitting between them. CDR3 sequence: CAISEDPRSRRGSYEQYF. In nucleotides, the CDR3 is TGTGCCATCAGTGAAGATCCCCGGTCTAGGCGAGGATCCTACGAGCAGTACTTC.

This clonotype was seen a handful of times. J is TRBJ2-7 and V is TRBV11-2; D gene unclear. The V and J ends lost 3 bases and 9 bases respectively, with 18 bases between them. The germline V gene encodes CDR1 SGHAT and CDR2 FQNNGV. This CDR3 region has 14 residues. CDR3 amino acids: CASSFDQHDFGQYF. As DNA, the CDR3 is TGTGCCAGCAGCTTTGATCAGCACGATTTCGGGCAGTACTTC.

This clonotype showed up many times. The gene calls are TRBV7-3 and TRBJ2-5, with TRBD1 matching over 7 bases. Germline values: CDR1 SGHTA, CDR2 FQGTGA. The CDR3 has 14 amino acids. V trimming: 4 bases; J trimming: 5 bases; junction bases outside the gene matches: 7. The CDR3 coding sequence is TGTGCCAGCAGCTCGTCCCGGGACAGCGAGACCCAGTACTTC. Its translation is CASSSSRDSETQYF.

The chain recombines TRBV29-1 with TRBJ1-1; D is uncertain. The germline V and J ends were trimmed by 7 bases and 4 bases, with 10 bases remaining between them. CDR3 length: 11 amino acids. CDR1 and CDR2 (germline): SQVTM, ANQGSEA. CDR3 in amino acids: CSARKTTEAFF. CDR3 coding DNA: TGCAGCGCCCGAAAGACCACTGAAGCTTTCTTT.

Ten or more counts support this clonotype. The chain has TRBV12-3 or TRBV12-4 and TRBJ1-4; 8 bases agree with TRBD1. After removal of 4 bases from V and 10 bases from J, the junction contained 8 bases not matched to a gene. This CDR3 contains 14 residues. The CDR3 protein is CASSSRQGIGKLFF. CDR3 nucleotides: TGTGCCAGCAGTTCTCGACAGGGGATAGGAAAACTGTTTTTT.

The chain recombines TRBV5-5 with TRBJ1-6; D gene ambiguous. CDR1 and CDR2 from the germline V gene are SGHKS and YYEKEE (reference sequence). Trimming removed 6 bases from V and 13 bases from J, with 11 bases in between. This CDR3 spans 11 amino acids. The CDR3 DNA reads as TGTGCCAGCACCAAAACCGGGCCCCTCCACTTT. Protein sequence: CASTKTGPLHF.